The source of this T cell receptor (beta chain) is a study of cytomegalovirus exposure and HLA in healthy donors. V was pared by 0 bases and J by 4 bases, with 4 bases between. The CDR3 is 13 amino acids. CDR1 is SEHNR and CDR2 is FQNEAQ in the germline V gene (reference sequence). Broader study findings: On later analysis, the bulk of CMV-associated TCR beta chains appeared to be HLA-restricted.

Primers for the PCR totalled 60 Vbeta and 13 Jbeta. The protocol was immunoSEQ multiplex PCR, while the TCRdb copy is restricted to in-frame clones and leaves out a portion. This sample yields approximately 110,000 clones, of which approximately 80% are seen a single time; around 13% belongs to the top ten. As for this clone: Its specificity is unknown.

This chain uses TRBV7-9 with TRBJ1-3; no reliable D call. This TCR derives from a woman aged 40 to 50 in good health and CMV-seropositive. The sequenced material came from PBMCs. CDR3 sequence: CASSLAQGNTIYF. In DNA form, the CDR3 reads TGTGCCAGCAGCTTAGCACAGGGAAACACCATATATTTT. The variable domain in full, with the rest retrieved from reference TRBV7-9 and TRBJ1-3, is DTGVSQNPRHKITKRGQNVTFRCDPISEHNRLYWYRQTLGQGPEFLTYFQNEAQLEKSRLLSDRFSAERPKGSFSTLEIQRTEQGDSAMYLCASSLAQGNTIYFGEGSWLTVV.